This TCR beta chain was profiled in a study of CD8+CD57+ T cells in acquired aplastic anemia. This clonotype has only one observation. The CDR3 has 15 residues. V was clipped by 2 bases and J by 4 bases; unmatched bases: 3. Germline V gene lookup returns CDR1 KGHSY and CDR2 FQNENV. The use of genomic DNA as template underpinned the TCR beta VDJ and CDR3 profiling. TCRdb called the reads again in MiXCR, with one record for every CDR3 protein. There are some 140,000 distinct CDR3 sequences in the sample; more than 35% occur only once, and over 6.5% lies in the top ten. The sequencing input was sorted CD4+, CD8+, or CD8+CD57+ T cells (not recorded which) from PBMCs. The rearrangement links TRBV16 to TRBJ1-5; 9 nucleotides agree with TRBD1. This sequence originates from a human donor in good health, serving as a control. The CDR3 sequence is CASSQRTGVNQPQHF. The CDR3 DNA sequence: TGTGCCAGCAGCCAACGGACAGGGGTTAATCAGCCCCAGCATTTT.